What follows are 23 T cell receptor beta chains derived from one specimen sequenced in a study of blood T cell repertoires in COVID-19. Sequencing was performed with immunoSEQ multiplex PCR; in TCRdb, only in-frame clones are kept and a portion is missing. The data contain some 110,000 clones, around 87% of them singletons. Sequenced input: peripheral blood. The receptor set was obtained from a human donor in a cohort sampled during active COVID-19.

The chain links TRBV6-6 to TRBJ1-2; tentatively, D is TRBD1 (6 bases). V lost 8 bases and J lost 6, with 13 bases in between. The CDR3 has 12 amino acids. In germline, CDR1 is MNHNY, CDR2 SVGAGI (reference sequence). CDR3 amino acids: CASDETGNGYTF. DNA for the CDR3: TGTGCCAGCGACGAAACAGGGAATGGCTACACCTTC.

The chain combines TRBV20-1 with TRBJ2-7, with D perhaps matching TRBD2 (5 bases). The V gene lost 3 bases and the J gene lost 3 bases, with 9 bases spanning the gap. This CDR3 is built from 12 residues. Germline assignment: CDR1 DFQATT and CDR2 SNEGSKA (reference sequence). CDR3 loop: CSASTSGYEQYF. In DNA, the CDR3 is TGCAGTGCTAGTACCAGCGGCTACGAGCAGTACTTC.

The V and J genes are TRBV4-2 and TRBJ2-3; possible D gene TRBD1, 6 bases. The CDR3 is made up of 15 amino acids. In germline, CDR1 is LGHNA, CDR2 YNFKEQ. V lost 0 bases and J 7 bases, leaving 14 bases between the germline ends. Here the CDR3 DNA reads TGTGCCAGCAGCCAAGATGAGACAGGAGGAAATACGCAGTATTTT. This translates into CASSQDETGGNTQYF.

V is TRBV3-1 (or the pseudogene TRBV3-2) and J is TRBJ2-2, with D perhaps matching TRBD2 (6 bases). The ends were cut back, 1 base at V and 8 bases at J, with 11 bases in the middle. CDR1 is LGHDT, CDR2 YNNKEL, per germline (reference sequence). This CDR3 comprises 14 residues. This chain's CDR3 is CASSQGRGGGELFF. As DNA, the CDR3 is TGTGCCAGCAGCCAAGGAAGGGGAGGAGGGGAGCTGTTTTTT.

With respect to this clone: Other nucleotide sequences in the sample specify the same CDR3. The genes are TRBV24-1 and TRBJ2-2; the D gene is possibly TRBD1 (6 bases). This CDR3 spans 15 amino acids. CDR1 and CDR2 (germline): KGHDR, SFDVKD. V was trimmed by 4 bases and J by 9 bases, leaving 17 bases between them. The CDR3 loop reads CATSDRTAIHRELFF. DNA for the CDR3: TGTGCCACCAGTGACCGGACAGCTATACATCGGGAGCTGTTTTTT.

The chain joins TRBV9 to TRBJ1-2, with D tentatively TRBD1 (6 bases). The germline V gene encodes CDR1 SGDLS and CDR2 YYNGEE. The CDR3 contains 18 residues. Between the trimmed V and J ends, which lost 0 bases and 3 bases, there was a span of 21 bases. In nucleotides, the CDR3 is TGTGCCAGCAGCGTAGGGGGGCTCCAAGGGAAGTCGGACTATGGCTACACCTTC. Amino acid sequence: CASSVGGLQGKSDYGYTF. The entire variable domain, with the rest obtained from reference TRBV9 and TRBJ1-2, is as follows: DSGVTQTPKHLITATGQRVTLRCSPRSGDLSVYWYQQSLDQGLQFLIQYYNGEERAKGNILERFSAQQFPDLHSELNLSSLELGDSALYFCASSVGGLQGKSDYGYTFGSGTRLTVV.

The chain has TRBV19 and TRBJ2-7; the D gene is possibly TRBD1 (5 bases). Trimming left V 3 bases short and J 6 bases short, with 12 bases between. CDR1 LNHDA and CDR2 SQIVND come from the germline V gene (reference sequence). The CDR3 sequence is 13 residues long. CDR3 DNA sequence: TGTGCCAGTAGTATGACAGACACTTTCGAGCAGTACTTC. Translating gives CASSMTDTFEQYF.

In the case of this clone: Additional DNA sequences in this sample encode the identical CDR3. The CDR3 region is CASSPQIAETDTQYF. CDR3 DNA: TGTGCCAGCTCACCACAGATAGCGGAAACAGATACGCAGTATTTT. The rearrangement joins TRBV18 to TRBJ2-3, with D perhaps TRBD2 (6 bases). The CDR3 extends over 15 amino acids. Germline V CDR1 and CDR2: KGHSH, LQKENI. V lost 1 base and J 3 bases, leaving 11 bases between the germline ends.

This chain connects TRBV5-4 to TRBJ2-1, with 8 bases identical to TRBD2. This CDR3 is built from 17 residues. CDR1 and CDR2 (germline): SGHNT, YYREEE (reference sequence). Unmatched junction bases numbered 13, after V lost 0 bases and J lost 8 bases. CDR3: CASSLARNRGGGDEQFF. CDR3 nucleotides: TGTGCCAGCAGCTTGGCCCGCAACCGGGGGGGAGGGGATGAGCAGTTCTTC.

This clone has more than one count but fewer than ten. The V gene is TRBV25-1, the J gene TRBJ1-6; D is ambiguous. CDR1 is MGHDK, CDR2 SYGVNS, per germline. The V gene lost 1 base and the J gene lost 0 bases, with 7 bases spanning the gap. The length of the CDR3 is 16 residues. CDR3: CASSELRASYNSPLHF. The CDR3 DNA follows: TGTGCCAGCAGTGAATTGCGGGCCTCCTATAATTCACCCCTCCACTTT. Variable domain in full (rest from reference TRBV25-1 and TRBJ1-6): EADIYQTPRYLVIGTGKKITLECSQTMGHDKMYWYQQDPGMELHLIHYSYGVNSTEKGDLSSESTVSRIRTEHFPLTLESARPSHTSQYLCASSELRASYNSPLHFGNGTRLTVT.

The chain employs TRBV14 and TRBJ2-4, with D maybe TRBD1 (6 bases). Germline values: CDR1 SGHDN, CDR2 FVKESK. V was clipped by 0 bases and J by 1 base, with 10 bases between them. The CDR3 is 16 residues long. CDR3 residues: CASSQDRQGAKNIQYF. The CDR3 DNA sequence: TGTGCCAGCAGCCAAGATCGGCAGGGGGCCAAAAACATTCAGTACTTC.

V usage is TRBV19 and J usage is TRBJ2-4, with a tentative D call TRBD1 (6 bases). The CDR3 totals 15 residues. The V and J ends lost 9 bases and 0 bases respectively, with 15 bases between them. CDR1 is LNHDA and CDR2 is SQIVND in the germline V gene (reference sequence). CDR3 in DNA: TGTGCCAGGCCGACCGGACAGCTAGCCAAAAACATTCAGTACTTC. Its translation: CARPTGQLAKNIQYF.

This chain joins TRBV27 and TRBJ1-4; tentatively, D is TRBD1 (5 bases). Germline V gene data show CDR1 as MNHEY and CDR2 as SMNVEV (reference sequence). The V end was cut by 1 base, the J end by 0 bases, with 18 bases between. The CDR3 loop spans 19 amino acids. CDR3: CASSLLVPGFDATNEKLFF. In DNA, the CDR3 is TGTGCCAGCAGTTTATTGGTCCCAGGGTTTGACGCAACTAATGAAAAACTGTTTTTT.

The CDR3 reads CASRKGVRTEAFF. DNA for the CDR3: TGTGCCAGCAGAAAAGGGGTACGCACTGAAGCTTTCTTT. The gene calls are TRBV27 and TRBJ1-1; D perhaps matches TRBD1 (5 bases). V lost 6 bases, J lost 4 bases, and 12 bases lay in between. The CDR3 extends over 13 amino acids. Germline-derived CDR1 and CDR2 are MNHEY and SMNVEV (reference sequence).

The V call is TRBV21-1, the J call TRBJ2-1; the DNA was not used to check the table's D call, TRBD2. TRBV21-1 is deemed a pseudogene. The CDR3 is made up of 16 amino acids. The CDR3 reads CASSRQGTSGGEAQFF. The CDR3 DNA sequence: TGTGCCAGCAGCAGGCAGGGGACTAGCGGGGGGGAGGCGCAGTTCTTC.

This rearrangement joins TRBV5-1 to TRBJ2-3, with TRBD1 matching over 9 bases. This CDR3 is 16 amino acids long. Germline CDR1 is SGHRS and CDR2 is YFSETQ. After removal of 4 bases from V and 4 bases from J, the junction contained 10 bases not matched to a gene. CDR3 sequence: CASSPDLTGGADTQYF. The CDR3 DNA sequence: TGCGCCAGCAGCCCCGATTTGACAGGGGGGGCAGATACGCAGTATTTT.

The chain employs TRBV5-1 and TRBJ1-6; D perhaps matches TRBD1 (5 bases). V lost 0 bases and J lost 7, with 11 bases in between. In germline, CDR1 is SGHRS, CDR2 YFSETQ. The CDR3 is 15 residues long. DNA for the CDR3: TGCGCCAGCAGCTTGGACGGCAGGGTGAATTCACCCCTCCACTTT. Protein product: CASSLDGRVNSPLHF.

The count of this clone is one. The chain carries TRBV27 and TRBJ2-1; tentative D call: TRBD1 (6 bases). Between the trimmed V and J ends, which lost 5 bases and 0 bases, there was a span of 14 bases. The CDR3 totals 16 residues. CDR1 and CDR2 (germline): MNHEY, SMNVEV (reference sequence). This CDR3 reads CASSRDITLSYNEQFF. In DNA, the CDR3 is TGTGCCAGCAGTCGGGACATTACCCTCTCCTACAATGAGCAGTTCTTC.

The CDR3 protein is CASSILNSPTEAFF. CDR3 in DNA: TGTGCCAGCAGCATACTCAACTCCCCTACTGAAGCTTTCTTT. The chain carries TRBV5-5 and TRBJ1-1, with D unresolved. There are 14 residues in the CDR3. Germline V gives CDR1 SGHKS, CDR2 YYEKEE (reference sequence). The V and J ends lost 4 bases and 5 bases respectively, with 15 bases between them.

This clone was counted only a few times. The chain couples TRBV4-1 to TRBJ1-2; 9 nucleotides align to TRBD1. The trim removed 5 bases at V and 2 bases at J, leaving 6 bases unmatched. The V gene's germline CDR1 is MGHRA and CDR2 YSYEKL. The CDR3 totals 15 residues. The CDR3 DNA reads TGCGCCAGCAGCTATACAGGGGGCAGGAACTATGGCTACACCTTC. This sequence encodes CASSYTGGRNYGYTF.

Here the CDR3 reads CASSSGQNYGYTF. As DNA, the CDR3 is TGTGCCAGCAGTTCCGGACAGAACTATGGCTACACCTTC. The chain carries TRBV12-3 or TRBV12-4 and TRBJ1-2; D is perhaps TRBD1 (6 bases). This CDR3 spans 13 amino acids. Trimming removed 4 bases at V and 2 bases at J, with 8 bases between.

The chain uses TRBV27 and TRBJ2-7; 9 bases align to TRBD1. The germline V gene has CDR1 MNHEY and CDR2 SMNVEV (reference sequence). The CDR3 length is 17 residues. After removal of 1 base from V and 0 bases from J, the junction contained 7 bases not matched to a gene. The CDR3 sequence: CASSLFLRQGGSYEQYF. CDR3 in DNA: TGTGCCAGCAGTTTATTCTTGAGACAGGGGGGCTCCTACGAGCAGTACTTC.

This chain connects TRBV4-1 to TRBJ1-1; tentatively, D is TRBD1 (6 bases). The germline V and J ends were trimmed by 4 bases and 3 bases, with 15 bases remaining between them. Germline CDR1 is MGHRA and CDR2 is YSYEKL. The CDR3 covers 15 residues. CDR3: CASSPTPGVDTEAFF. The CDR3 region has the DNA TGCGCCAGCAGCCCGACCCCAGGGGTAGACACTGAAGCTTTCTTT.